One sample yielded the 32 T cell receptor beta chains listed below, sequenced in a study of Graves' ophthalmopathy and Graves' hyperthyroidism. Amplification of the TCR beta CDR3 regions used RNA transcripts (as template). HTBI-primed first-round RT-PCR preceded second-round multiplex PCR. TCRdb passed the multiplex PCR reads through MiXCR, listing each CDR3 protein once. The sample lists approximately 1.2 million distinct CDR3 sequences, about 40% seen once, with 11% in the top ten. The sequencing input was peripheral blood or thyroid tissue (not recorded which). The receptors were sampled from an adult man with Graves' hyperthyroidism.

The chain is built from TRBV25-1 and TRBJ2-7; D ambiguous. The CDR3 sequence is 14 residues long. Per germline, CDR1 MGHDK and CDR2 SYGVNS. DNA for the CDR3: TGTGCTAGGAAGATTATGGTCCCGAACTACGAGCAGTACTTC. It translates to CARKIMVPNYEQYF.

This clonotype was recorded at least ten times. This chain connects TRBV5-1 to TRBJ2-2, with 7 bases that match TRBD1. V was clipped by 4 bases and J by 0 bases; unmatched bases: 6. The CDR3 spans 16 residues. Germline V CDR1 and CDR2: SGHRS, YFSETQ. CDR3 sequence reads: CASSPQTGSNTGELFF. The CDR3 DNA follows: TGCGCCAGCAGCCCTCAGACAGGGTCGAACACCGGGGAGCTGTTTTTT.

The V gene is TRBV2, the J gene TRBJ2-1; D not resolved. Trimming removed 2 bases at V and 3 bases at J, with 11 bases between. The CDR3 has 15 residues. Germline CDR1 is SNHLY and CDR2 is FYNNEI. The CDR3, as DNA: TGTGCCAGCAGTGAACTTGCCGTCAACTACAATGAGCAGTTCTTC. Residues: CASSELAVNYNEQFF.

This clonotype was counted many times. The J gene is TRBJ2-7, the V gene TRBV20-1; 15 bases map to TRBD2. There are 15 residues in the CDR3. Trimming removed 5 bases from V and 9 bases from J; junction bases left unmatched: 11. CDR1 and CDR2 from the germline V gene are DFQATT and SNEGSKA (reference sequence). As DNA, the CDR3 is TGCAGTGCTCACCAAGGACTAGCGGGAGGGCCGGGGCAGTACTTC. Translation: CSAHQGLAGGPGQYF.

The V gene is TRBV7-9, the J gene TRBJ2-6, with TRBD2 identical over 9 bases. CDR1 is SEHNR, CDR2 FQNEAQ, per germline (reference sequence). Unmatched junction bases numbered 10, after V lost 6 bases and J lost 1 base. This CDR3 contains 18 residues. The CDR3 sequence is CASRRTGTSRSGANVLTF. The CDR3 DNA is TGTGCCAGCAGAAGAACCGGGACTAGCAGATCTGGGGCCAACGTCCTGACTTTC.

This clonotype was recorded only once. This chain connects TRBV20-1 to TRBJ2-5; no firm D call. CDR1 is DFQATT, CDR2 SNEGSKA, per germline (reference sequence). This CDR3 comprises 12 residues. Trimming took 7 bases from V and 9 from J, leaving 18 bases between them. CDR3 sequence (DNA): TGCAGTGGCGGTCCCCAAGGTCAGCCCCAGTACTTC. This codes for CSGGPQGQPQYF.

CDR3 loop: CAAVQGDEKLFF. Here the CDR3 DNA reads TGTGCCGCGGTTCAGGGGGATGAAAAACTGTTTTTT. The chain has TRBV25-1 and TRBJ1-4; 7 positions agree with TRBD1. V lost 11 bases to trimming and J lost 6 bases; unmatched junction nucleotides: 6. CDR1 is MGHDK and CDR2 is SYGVNS in the germline V gene. The CDR3 spans 12 residues. The whole variable domain, filled in from reference TRBV25-1 and TRBJ1-4, reads EADIYQTPRYLVIGTGKKITLECSQTMGHDKMYWYQQDPGMELHLIHYSYGVNSTEKGDLSSESTVSRIRTEHFPLTLESARPSHTSQYLCAAVQGDEKLFFGSGTQLSVL.

At least ten counts were recorded for this clonotype. The chain couples TRBV6-5 to TRBJ1-4, with D unresolved. Germline V gives CDR1 MNHEY, CDR2 SVGAGI. The CDR3 contains 13 residues. V lost 4 bases to trimming and J lost 8 bases, with 11 bases between them. In nucleotides, the CDR3 is TGTGCCAGCAGTTCCCCCCAATTGGAAAAACTGTTTTTT. This codes for CASSSPQLEKLFF.

The chain recombines TRBV20-1 with TRBJ2-2; the match to TRBD1 covers 7 bases. Germline V CDR1 and CDR2: DFQATT, SNEGSKA (reference sequence). The CDR3 is 17 residues long. J was trimmed by 1 base and V by 0 bases; bases with no gene match: 8. CDR3 sequence (DNA): TGCAGTGCTAGAGATTATAGGGACAGACTGAACACCGGGGAGCTGTTTTTT. Its translation: CSARDYRDRLNTGELFF.

The V and J genes are TRBV25-1 and TRBJ1-1; 11 nucleotides agree with TRBD1. V shed 3 bases, J shed 1 base, and the junction held 7 bases outside the gene matches. CDR3 length: 17 amino acids. Germline CDR1 reads MGHDK; CDR2 reads SYGVNS. The CDR3 bases are TGTGCCAGCAGTGACACCGGGACAGGGGGTAGGAACACTGAAGCTTTCTTT. Translation: CASSDTGTGGRNTEAFF.

The chain combines TRBV3-1 with TRBJ1-2; TRBD1 matches at 8 bases. Germline CDR1 reads LGHDT; CDR2 reads YNNKEL (reference sequence). The CDR3 has 15 amino acids. The J segment lost 3 bases and the V segment lost 0 bases, leaving 3 bases of the junction unmatched. The CDR3 bases are TGTGCCAGCAGCCAAGACAGGGGGCGGGACTATGGCTACACCTTC. It specifies CASSQDRGRDYGYTF.

The chain links TRBV5-4 to TRBJ1-3; D may be TRBD1 (5 bases). The CDR3 loop spans 14 amino acids. Germline V CDR1 and CDR2: SGHNT, YYREEE (reference sequence). Trimming cost V 0 bases and J 7 bases, with 11 bases left between them. CDR3 amino acids: CASSLGRDGNTIYF. The CDR3 DNA is TGTGCCAGCAGCTTGGGCAGGGACGGTAACACCATATATTTT.

With regard to this clonotype: One end of the junction is discordant with germline, which a read error may explain. The genes are TRBV4-2 and TRBJ2-5; 7 bases are a match to TRBD2. The germline V gene has CDR1 LGHNA and CDR2 YNFKEQ. This CDR3 region has 14 residues. CDR3 sequence (DNA): TGTGCCAGCAGTTTATCTAGCGGACAAGAGACCCGGTACTTC. Protein product: CASSLSSGQETRYF.

This clonotype has more than one count but fewer than ten. V gene TRBV6-5 combines with J gene TRBJ1-1; the match to TRBD1 covers 9 bases. The CDR3 runs 15 residues. CDR1 is MNHEY, CDR2 SVGAGI, per germline. The ends lost 4 bases at V and 5 bases at J; junction bases unmatched: 8. The CDR3 nucleotides read TGTGCCAGCAGTTCGACAGGGGGGGATCGGACTGAAGCTTTCTTT. Its translation is CASSSTGGDRTEAFF.

The chain uses TRBV11-2 and TRBJ2-5; D ambiguous. CDR1 and CDR2 from the germline V gene are SGHAT and FQNNGV. Between the trimmed V and J ends, which lost 1 base and 2 bases, there was a span of 11 bases. This CDR3 comprises 15 residues. The CDR3 coding sequence is TGTGCCAGCAGCTTAGGGGTAGGGTTTCAAGAGACCCAGTACTTC. Protein: CASSLGVGFQETQYF.

The chain carries TRBV6-5 and TRBJ2-7, with D maybe TRBD1 (5 bases). The CDR3 runs to 15 residues. Germline CDR1 and CDR2: MNHEY and SVGAGI. V was shortened by 0 bases and J by 3 bases, with 12 bases between the two germline ends. As DNA, the CDR3 is TGTGCCAGCAGTTACTCCTTTCACAGGAGCTACGAGCAGTACTTC. Translating gives CASSYSFHRSYEQYF.

At least ten counts were recorded for this clonotype. The chain combines TRBV5-1 with TRBJ2-7, with D possibly matching TRBD1 (6 bases). Trimming stripped 1 base from V and 2 bases from J, with 10 bases between. Germline values: CDR1 SGHRS, CDR2 YFSETQ. The CDR3 is 14 amino acids. The DNA for the CDR3 is TGCGCCAGCAGCTTGTACCGGACAGCCTACGAGCAGTACTTC. Its translation: CASSLYRTAYEQYF.

As to this clonotype: One end of the junction does not line up with germline, which may come from a read error. The chain is built from TRBV2 and TRBJ2-2, with 8 bases matching TRBD2. Germline CDR1 SNHLY, CDR2 FYNNEI. The CDR3 runs 11 residues. The CDR3, as DNA: TGTGCCAGCGGAAGTAGCGGGGAGCTGCTTTTT. Translating it yields CASGSSGELLF.

This chain uses TRBV12-3 or TRBV12-4 with TRBJ2-3; possibly TRBD1 for D (6 bases). Between the trimmed V and J ends, which lost 5 bases and 2 bases, there was a span of 11 bases. This CDR3 is built from 14 residues. The CDR3 DNA reads TGTGCCAGCAGTCCACGACAGGACACAGATACGCAGTATTTT. Translated: CASSPRQDTDTQYF.

This clonotype was detected ten times or more. This chain links TRBV5-1 with TRBJ1-4; D is unresolved. This CDR3 has 15 amino acids. V was shortened by 4 bases and J by 4 bases, with 14 bases between the two germline ends. Per the germline V gene, CDR1 is SGHRS and CDR2 is YFSETQ. The CDR3 nucleotides read TGCGCCAGCAGCCCCGACGACCTGAATAATGAAAAACTGTTTTTT. As protein: CASSPDDLNNEKLFF. Complete variable domain (other parts from reference TRBV5-1 and TRBJ1-4): KAGVTQTPRYLIKTRGQQVTLSCSPISGHRSVSWYQQTPGQGLQFLFEYFSETQRNKGNFPGRFSGRQFSNSRSEMNVSTLELGDSALYLCASSPDDLNNEKLFFGSGTQLSVL.

The table lists this clonotype with many counts. V and J are TRBV29-1 and TRBJ1-1; D unresolved. Germline V CDR1 and CDR2: SQVTM, ANQGSEA. The CDR3 length is 12 residues. V was cut by 4 bases and J by 5 bases, with 11 bases left in between. The CDR3 bases are TGCAGCGTTGTGAGCCCGAGAACTGAAGCTTTCTTT. As protein: CSVVSPRTEAFF.

The chain employs TRBV12-3 or TRBV12-4 and TRBJ1-6, with TRBD1 identical over 7 bases. This CDR3 comprises 13 residues. Trimming cost V 6 bases and J 8 bases; bases outside gene matches: 4. CDR3 protein: CASSDRDDSPLHF. The CDR3 nucleotides are TGTGCCAGCAGCGACAGGGATGATTCACCCCTCCACTTT.

The V call is TRBV20-1, the J call TRBJ2-6; D gene ambiguous. Looked up from germline, CDR1 is DFQATT and CDR2 is SNEGSKA (reference sequence). This CDR3 region has 12 residues. V shed 3 bases and J shed 4 bases, with 4 bases lying between them. The CDR3 protein is CSASAGANVLTF. CDR3 DNA: TGCAGTGCTAGTGCCGGGGCCAACGTCCTGACTTTC.

This clonotype was observed many times. The J gene is TRBJ1-5, the V gene TRBV29-1, with D possibly TRBD1 on 6 matching bases. V shed 6 bases and J shed 2 bases, with 8 bases lying between them. This CDR3 contains 12 residues. Germline CDR1 and CDR2: SQVTM and ANQGSEA. This chain's CDR3 is CSVRQGNQPQHF. The CDR3 coding sequence is TGCAGCGTCCGACAGGGCAATCAGCCCCAGCATTTT. Complete variable domain (other parts from reference TRBV29-1 and TRBJ1-5): SAVISQKPSRDICQRGTSLTIQCQVDSQVTMMFWYRQQPGQSLTLIATANQGSEATYESGFVIDKFPISRPNLTFSTLTVSNMSPEDSSIYLCSVRQGNQPQHFGDGTRLSIL.

The chain carries TRBV5-1 and TRBJ2-2; D is uncertain. Germline V gene data show CDR1 as SGHRS and CDR2 as YFSETQ. Trimming took off 0 bases at V and 7 bases at J, with 10 bases between the two ends. The CDR3 totals 14 residues. CDR3 DNA sequence: TGCGCCAGCAGCTTGGGACTCCCGGACGGGGAGCTGTTTTTT. Encoded protein: CASSLGLPDGELFF.

This clonotype was counted at least ten times. The chain links TRBV25-1 to TRBJ1-4, with TRBD1 identical over 7 bases. CDR1 and CDR2 (germline): MGHDK, SYGVNS. The CDR3 extends over 16 amino acids. With V trimmed by 7 bases and J by 3 bases, 11 bases remained unmatched. This CDR3 is CASNGPRGGANEKLFF. Written as DNA, the CDR3 is TGTGCCAGCAATGGGCCCAGGGGGGGGGCTAATGAAAAACTGTTTTTT.

The chain combines TRBV25-1 with TRBJ1-1; D call uncertain. Trimming took off 8 bases at V and 3 bases at J, with 13 bases between the two ends. Germline V gene data show CDR1 as MGHDK and CDR2 as SYGVNS. This CDR3 comprises 13 residues. Here the CDR3 DNA reads TGTGCCAGCCGCTTCGGGGAGCACACTGAAGCTTTCTTT. Translation gives CASRFGEHTEAFF.

The chain uses TRBV11-2 and TRBJ1-6; TRBD1 matches 10 bases. The germline gives CDR1 SGHAT, CDR2 FQNNGV. The V gene end was trimmed by 1 base and the J gene end by 11 bases; junction bases not matched to a gene: 5. CDR3 size: 15 residues. CDR3: CASSLAPGQGTPLHF. CDR3 bases: TGTGCCAGCAGCTTAGCGCCGGGACAGGGGACACCCCTCCACTTT.

This clonotype was seen only once. A much larger clone is a single base away; this may be a read error. The chain uses TRBV7-2 and TRBJ1-2; perhaps TRBD1 as D (5 bases). The length of the CDR3 is 14 residues. Trimming removed 1 base at V and 9 bases at J, with 15 bases between. The V gene's germline CDR1 is SGHTA and CDR2 FQGNSA. CDR3 loop: CASSLEGWGESYTF. The CDR3 DNA sequence: TGTGCCAGCAGCTTAGAGGGGTGGGGGGAAAGCTACACCTTC.

A note on this clonotype: At one end, the junction sequence differs from germline, possibly due to a read error. The rearrangement uses TRBV4-1 and TRBJ2-7, with TRBD2 matching 10 bases. Germline lookup yields CDR1 MGHRA and CDR2 YSYEKL. The CDR3 consists of 16 residues. The CDR3 protein is CASIQVGTSGNYEQYF. DNA for the CDR3: TGCGCCAGCATCCAAGTAGGTACTAGCGGGAATTACGAGCAGTACTTC.

V and J are TRBV19 and TRBJ2-5; perhaps TRBD1 as D (6 bases). This CDR3 is 15 amino acids long. Germline CDR1 reads LNHDA; CDR2 reads SQIVND (reference sequence). CDR3 DNA: TGTGACACTACATTCCGGGACACCCCCGGAGAGACCCAGTACTTC. The encoded protein is CDTTFRDTPGETQYF.

This clonotype was detected only once. A much larger clone is a single base away; this may be a read error. The V call is TRBV12-3 or TRBV12-4, the J call TRBJ1-4, with unresolved D. V lost 5 bases and J lost 12, with 13 bases in between. The CDR3 length is 12 residues. The CDR3 spells CASSIDGRELFF. The DNA for the CDR3 is TGTGCCAGCAGTATAGATGGGCGAGAACTGTTTTTT.